This T cell receptor beta chain is from a study of cytomegalovirus exposure and HLA in healthy donors. Study results and caveats: An ancestry cluster, one associated with Asian ancestry, reportedly showed fewer N-insertions than the roughly 670-donor mean in a later analysis.

V lost 5 bases and J lost 2, with 15 bases in between. Looked up from germline, CDR1 is MNHEY and CDR2 is SVGAGI. The CDR3 has 15 amino acids. Points on this clone: Its specificity is not known.

It was with 60 Vbeta and 13 Jbeta primers that the PCR ran. Sequenced by immunoSEQ multiplex PCR; TCRdb stores in-frame clones only, minus some. This table holds under 150,000 clones, 73% found once. This sequence originates from a woman in her thirties or forties in good health and CMV-seronegative. Sequencing was done on a sample of PBMCs. V is TRBV6-5 and J is TRBJ1-1, with a possible D match to TRBD1 (6 bases). The CDR3 here is CASSRGAGANTEAFF. CDR3 nucleotides: TGTGCCAGCAGTCGGGGCGCAGGGGCAAACACTGAAGCTTTCTTT.